This TCR beta chain was recorded in a study of blood T cell repertoires in COVID-19. The overall study: The study drew acute and convalescent COVID-19 samples from the United States, Italy and Spain. The analysed material was cDNA or gDNA that came from T cells, B-cell-depleted T cells, or PBMCs.

Germline CDR1 and CDR2: GTSNPN and SVGIG (reference sequence). Trimming left V 2 bases short and J 7 bases short, with 17 bases between. This CDR3 comprises 15 residues. Original data processing: Reference gene primer amplification gave nucleated cell count estimates. Profiled with immunoSEQ multiplex PCR; TCRdb holds only in-frame clones, not every one. D and trimming come from the DNA, and the V and J calls and clone size come from that table. The profile shows about 150,000 clones, 87% of them singletons. The receptor was derived from an elderly man with acute or convalescent COVID-19. Source material: peripheral blood. The rearrangement uses TRBV30 and TRBJ1-4, with D perhaps TRBD1 (5 bases). Here the CDR3 reads CAWSPTWGEGEKLFF. The DNA of the CDR3 is TGTGCCTGGAGTCCTACCTGGGGGGAAGGTGAAAAACTGTTTTTT.